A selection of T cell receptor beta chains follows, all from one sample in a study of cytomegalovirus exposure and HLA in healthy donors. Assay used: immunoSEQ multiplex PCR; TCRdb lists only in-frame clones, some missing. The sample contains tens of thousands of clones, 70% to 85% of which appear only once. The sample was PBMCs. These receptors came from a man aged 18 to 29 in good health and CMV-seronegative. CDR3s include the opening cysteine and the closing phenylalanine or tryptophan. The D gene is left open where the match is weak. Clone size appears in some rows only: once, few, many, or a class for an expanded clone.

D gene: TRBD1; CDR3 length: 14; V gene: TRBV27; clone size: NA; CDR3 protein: CASSLGQAGYEQYF
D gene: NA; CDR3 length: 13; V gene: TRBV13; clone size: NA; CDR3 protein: CASSARQDSEAFF
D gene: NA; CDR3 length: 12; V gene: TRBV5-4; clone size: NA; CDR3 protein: CASSLAGGFAFF
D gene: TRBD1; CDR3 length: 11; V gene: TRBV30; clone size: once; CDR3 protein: CAEGQDYGYTF
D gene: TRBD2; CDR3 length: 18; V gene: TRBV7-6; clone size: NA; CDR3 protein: CASSLVLAGAPGANVLTF
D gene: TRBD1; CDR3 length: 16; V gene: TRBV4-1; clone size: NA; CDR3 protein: CASSHHGQGAGQPQHF
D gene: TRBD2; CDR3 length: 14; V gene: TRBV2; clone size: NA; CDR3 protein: CASGGTISYNEQFF
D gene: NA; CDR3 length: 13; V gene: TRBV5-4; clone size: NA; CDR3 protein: CASSYGANTEAFF
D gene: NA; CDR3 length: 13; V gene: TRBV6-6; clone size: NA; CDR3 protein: CASTNYVSYEQYF
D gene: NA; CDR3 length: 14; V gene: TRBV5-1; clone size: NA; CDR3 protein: CASSEQTGRYRYTF
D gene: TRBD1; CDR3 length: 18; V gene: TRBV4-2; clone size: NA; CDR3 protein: CASSQDPGRNRGHTEAFF
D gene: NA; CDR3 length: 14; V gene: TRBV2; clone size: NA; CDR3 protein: CASNPAGTNEKLFF
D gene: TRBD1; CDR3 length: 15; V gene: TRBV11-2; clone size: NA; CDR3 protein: CASSFDRGQGQPQHF
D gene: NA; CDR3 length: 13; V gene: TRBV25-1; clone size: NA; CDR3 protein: CASSESQVRPYTF
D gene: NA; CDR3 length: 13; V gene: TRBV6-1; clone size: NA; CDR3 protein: CASSDSPGNTIYF
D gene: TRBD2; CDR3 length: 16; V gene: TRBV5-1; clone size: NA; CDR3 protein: CASSPSGRDGKNIQYF
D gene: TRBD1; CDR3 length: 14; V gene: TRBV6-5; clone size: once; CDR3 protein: CASSEQTGQQPQHF
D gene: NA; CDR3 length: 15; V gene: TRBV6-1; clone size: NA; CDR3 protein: CASSEGSGSTDTQYF
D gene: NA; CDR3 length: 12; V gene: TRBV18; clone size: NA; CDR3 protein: CASSPSENIQYF
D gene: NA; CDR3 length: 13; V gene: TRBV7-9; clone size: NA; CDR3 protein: CASSHPPGTEAFF
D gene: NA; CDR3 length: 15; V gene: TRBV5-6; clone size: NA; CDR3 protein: CASSLVVSMNTEAFF
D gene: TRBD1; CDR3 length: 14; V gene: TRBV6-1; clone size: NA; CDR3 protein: CASSDRGQIETQYF
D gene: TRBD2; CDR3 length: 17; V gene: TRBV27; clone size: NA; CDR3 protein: CASSFSWTSGVKETQYF
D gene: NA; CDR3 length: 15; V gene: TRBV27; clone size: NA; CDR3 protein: CASSQQGWSNQPQHF